The clone carrying this T cell receptor (beta chain) was counted many times. The data are from a study of early T cells in non-severe SARS-CoV-2 infection. TCRdb recomputed calls from the 5' RACE reads with MiXCR, one row per CDR3 protein. The sample yields 25,000 to 30,000 distinct CDR3 sequences, 4% to 5.5% seen once. Trimming left V 1 base short and J 4 bases short, with 13 bases between. Germline loops: CDR1 SGHAT, CDR2 FQNNGV. CDR3 length equals 16 residues. The TCR was taken from an adult who was a healthcare worker with PCR-confirmed SARS-CoV-2 infection or an uninfected control (not recorded which). Sequenced sample: whole blood. This chain connects TRBV11-2 to TRBJ2-2; D is perhaps TRBD1 or TRBD2 (5 bases each). The CDR3 spells CASSLAGGIRTGELFF. CDR3 DNA: TGTGCCAGCAGCTTAGCTGGGGGTATTCGCACCGGGGAGCTGTTTTTT.